This T cell receptor beta chain was obtained from a study of blood T cells in healthy people across ages. Next came a second PCR, run for about 7 to 12 cycles, which used a sample-barcoded 5' primer along with a J-beta primer mix. TCRdb fed the 5' RACE reads into MiXCR, producing one record per CDR3 protein. The data show about 640,000 distinct CDR3 sequences, with under 70% seen just once and 30% to 40% held by the top ten. Donation came from healthy Caucasian individuals in Russia who were aged roughly 6 to 95. Per the germline V gene, CDR1 is MGHDK and CDR2 is SYGVNS. The V gene lost 1 base and the J gene lost 1 base, with 20 bases spanning the gap. The CDR3 is made up of 18 amino acids.

This TCR came from a man aged 60 to 75 in good health. The gene calls are TRBV25-1 and TRBJ2-7, with D tentatively TRBD1 or TRBD2 (6 bases each). The sequenced sample was blood. CDR3 loop: CASSESPRGRYVSYEQYF. The CDR3 nucleotides are TGTGCCAGCAGTGAATCCCCCCGGGGGCGCTACGTTTCCTACGAGCAGTACTTC.